A single sample is the source of the 20 T cell receptor beta chains below, sequenced in a study of molecular identifiers for immune sequencing clone quantification. Using its own MiXCR run on the PCR reads, TCRdb lists one record per CDR3 protein. The repertoire has more than 60,000 distinct CDR3 sequences, 17% of them found once; the top ten carry 1.3% to 1.5%. The specimen was naive CD8+ T cells from blood, with Jurkat cell RNA spiked in. Regarding subset: FACS-sorted CD8+CD4-CCR7+CD45RA+ naive T cells. The receptors were sampled from a human donor in good health. Some libraries in this study had Jurkat cell RNA spiked in.

This chain joins TRBV12-3 or TRBV12-4 and TRBJ1-4; 11 bases are shared with TRBD1. CDR3 size: 15 residues. The J segment lost 6 bases and the V segment lost 8 bases, leaving 8 bases of the junction unmatched. The CDR3 DNA follows: TGTGCCAGCCTGGGACAGGGGGAGAACCATGAAAAACTGTTTTTT. Protein sequence: CASLGQGENHEKLFF.

This clonotype appeared many times. J is TRBJ2-7 and V is TRBV6-5; either TRBD1 or TRBD2 may supply D (7 bases each). V gave up 0 bases and J gave up 5 bases, with 14 bases separating them. The germline V gene has CDR1 MNHEY and CDR2 SVGAGI. The CDR3 consists of 15 residues. The CDR3: CASSYSGGTVDEQYF. The CDR3, as DNA: TGTGCCAGCAGTTACTCGGGGGGGACAGTCGACGAGCAGTACTTC.

This clonotype has at least ten counts. The chain uses TRBV7-9 and TRBJ2-7; TRBD1 agrees at 10 bases. V was pared by 8 bases and J by 6 bases, with 10 bases of the junction left unmatched. Per germline, CDR1 SEHNR and CDR2 FQNEAQ (reference sequence). CDR3 size: 14 residues. The CDR3 DNA follows: TGTGCCAGCCAGCCCGGGACAGGGGAGTTCGAGCAGTACTTC. Its translation: CASQPGTGEFEQYF.

This clonotype came up many times. This chain links TRBV15 with TRBJ2-1, with TRBD2 matching 11 bases. J lost 14 bases, V lost 0 bases, and 18 bases had no gene match. This CDR3 has 18 residues. Germline V gives CDR1 LNHNV, CDR2 YYDKDF (reference sequence). The DNA for the CDR3 is TGTGCCACCAGCAGAGATTTGGTCGGGACTAGCGGCCCCCCCGAGGAGTTCTTC. Translating it yields CATSRDLVGTSGPPEEFF.

This clonotype was recorded many times. This chain joins TRBV27 and TRBJ1-1; the match to TRBD1 covers 7 bases. The ends lost 4 bases at V and 1 base at J; junction bases unmatched: 9. This CDR3 contains 16 residues. Germline CDR1 and CDR2: MNHEY and SMNVEV (reference sequence). CDR3 amino acids: CASSSQSWDRNTEAFF. The CDR3 bases are TGTGCCAGCAGTTCCCAATCATGGGACAGGAACACTGAAGCTTTCTTT.

In its sample, this clonotype was seen many times. The CDR3, as DNA: TGTGCCAGCAGTTACCCGGACAAAACCTACGAGCAGTACTTC. Translation: CASSYPDKTYEQYF. The rearrangement uses TRBV6-2 or TRBV6-3 and TRBJ2-7; possibly TRBD1 for D (5 bases). Germline V gives CDR1 MNHEY, CDR2 SVGEGT. V dropped 2 bases and J dropped 2 bases, with 10 bases sitting between them. The CDR3 consists of 14 residues.

There are many counts of this clonotype. The rearrangement joins TRBV7-8 to TRBJ2-3; D is uncertain. The length of the CDR3 is 16 residues. Trimming removed 0 bases from V and 0 bases from J, with 10 bases in between. Germline values: CDR1 SGHVS, CDR2 FQNEAQ. The CDR3 nucleotides are TGTGCCAGCAGCTTAGCACAGTACACTAGCACAGATACGCAGTATTTT. Translating it yields CASSLAQYTSTDTQYF. Full variable domain (missing parts from reference TRBV7-8 and TRBJ2-3): GAGVSQSPRYKVAKRGQDVALRCDPISGHVSLFWYQQALGQGPEFLTYFQNEAQLDKSGLPSDRFFAERPEGSVSTLKIQRTQQEDSAVYLCASSLAQYTSTDTQYFGPGTRLTVL.

This clonotype was recorded a few times. The V gene is TRBV9, the J gene TRBJ2-5; 8 nucleotides align to TRBD2. This CDR3 spans 14 amino acids. CDR1 is SGDLS, CDR2 YYNGEE, per germline. J lost 8 bases, V lost 5 bases, and 11 bases had no gene match. The CDR3 DNA reads as TGTGCCAGCAGTGAGTCGGGGGGGGCTGGCACCCAGTACTTC. Translating gives CASSESGGAGTQYF.

This clonotype was seen repeatedly, ten times or more. J is TRBJ1-2 and V is TRBV7-9; possibly TRBD1 for D (5 bases). V was clipped by 4 bases and J by 9 bases, with 15 bases between them. This CDR3 has 13 residues. In germline, CDR1 is SEHNR, CDR2 FQNEAQ (reference sequence). The CDR3 bases are TGTGCCAGCAGCTCCCCACAGGTATTGAGCTACACCTTC. Translation: CASSSPQVLSYTF.

The genes are TRBV15 and TRBJ2-4; 9 nucleotides line up with TRBD2. V trimming: 3 bases; J trimming: 6 bases; junction bases outside the gene matches: 6. The CDR3 extends over 15 amino acids. The germline CDR1 and CDR2 sequences are LNHNV and YYDKDF (reference sequence). CDR3 protein: CATSSRVTSGNIQYF. The CDR3 DNA reads as TGTGCCACCAGCAGTCGGGTGACTAGCGGAAACATTCAGTACTTC. Combining the CDR3 with reference TRBV15 and TRBJ2-4 gives the whole variable domain DAMVIQNPRYQVTQFGKPVTLSCSQTLNHNVMYWYQQKSSQAPKLLFHYYDKDFNNEADTPDNFQSRRPNTSFCFLDIRSPGLGDTAMYLCATSSRVTSGNIQYFGAGTRLSVL.

This clonotype has a handful of counts. The chain links TRBV2 to TRBJ2-1, with 7 bases fitting TRBD2. The CDR3 extends over 16 amino acids. Germline V gene data show CDR1 as SNHLY and CDR2 as FYNNEI. J was trimmed by 0 bases and V by 5 bases; bases with no gene match: 7. The CDR3 DNA sequence: TGTGCCAGCAGTCACCTAGCGGAGGGCTCCTACAATGAGCAGTTCTTC. Translation: CASSHLAEGSYNEQFF.

At least ten counts were recorded for this clonotype. The chain combines TRBV7-8 with TRBJ2-3; no clear D gene. Germline-derived CDR1 and CDR2 are SGHVS and FQNEAQ. The V end lost 5 bases, the J end lost 2 bases, and 8 bases lay between the germline ends. This CDR3 has 13 residues. In DNA form, the CDR3 reads TGTGCCAGCAGCGCCCTCACCACAGATACGCAGTATTTT. Translation gives CASSALTTDTQYF.

This clonotype was seen more than once but under ten times. The chain employs TRBV11-3 and TRBJ2-3, with D unresolved. V was clipped by 4 bases and J by 6 bases, with 11 bases between them. Germline CDR1 and CDR2: SGHNT and YENEEA. The CDR3 is made up of 13 amino acids. CDR3 in DNA: TGTGCCAGCAGCTCCCTAACCGGGGATACGCAGTATTTT. Its translation is CASSSLTGDTQYF.

In this sample, this clonotype turned up many times. The V call is TRBV5-1, the J call TRBJ2-3; the match to TRBD2 covers 10 bases. V gave up 0 bases and J gave up 5 bases; unmatched junction bases: 6. The CDR3 totals 16 residues. CDR1 SGHRS and CDR2 YFSETQ come from the germline V gene. Here the CDR3 DNA reads TGCGCCAGCAGCTTGGTCCCAGCGGGAGGGTTAGATACGCAGTATTTT. It encodes CASSLVPAGGLDTQYF.

This clonotype was observed many times. This rearrangement joins TRBV29-1 to TRBJ1-5; no definite D call. This CDR3 has 13 amino acids. V lost 4 bases and J 0 bases, leaving 7 bases between the germline ends. CDR1 is SQVTM and CDR2 is ANQGSEA in the germline V gene. CDR3: CSVGSGSNQPQHF. Written as DNA, the CDR3 is TGCAGCGTTGGGTCAGGTAGCAATCAGCCCCAGCATTTT.

This clonotype was observed at least ten times. The rearrangement joins TRBV7-9 to TRBJ2-7; D uncertain. V was shortened by 1 base and J by 3 bases, with 7 bases between the two germline ends. The CDR3 is 13 amino acids. In germline, CDR1 is SEHNR, CDR2 FQNEAQ (reference sequence). This CDR3 is CASSLGPFYEQYF. The CDR3 DNA sequence: TGTGCCAGCAGCTTAGGCCCGTTCTACGAGCAGTACTTC.

This clonotype was found many times. This chain links TRBV30 with TRBJ2-3; TRBD2 matches at 11 bases. In germline, CDR1 is GTSNPN, CDR2 SVGIG (reference sequence). The junction had 3 bases not matched to a gene; V was cut back by 1 base and J by 3 bases. The CDR3 has 15 amino acids. For the CDR3, the DNA is TGTGCCTGGAGTGAAACTAGCGGGAGTACAGATACGCAGTATTTT. This gives the protein CAWSETSGSTDTQYF.

This clonotype was picked up many times. This sequence joins TRBV7-2 and TRBJ1-1; D is unclear. Germline CDR1 reads SGHTA; CDR2 reads FQGNSA. Trimming left V 7 bases short and J 0 bases short, with 9 bases between. There are 13 residues in the CDR3. DNA for the CDR3: TGTGCCAGCACCGACTTTCTGAACACTGAAGCTTTCTTT. Translated: CASTDFLNTEAFF.

Ten or more counts support this clonotype. The J gene is TRBJ1-5, the V gene TRBV2, with a tentative D call TRBD1 (5 bases). V lost 7 bases to trimming and J lost 2 bases, with 12 bases between them. The CDR3 runs to 14 residues. The germline V gene has CDR1 SNHLY and CDR2 FYNNEI. The CDR3 is CASTQGGGNQPQHF. The CDR3 DNA reads TGTGCCAGCACTCAGGGAGGGGGCAATCAGCCCCAGCATTTT. Using reference TRBV2 and TRBJ1-5 for the parts outside the CDR3, the full variable domain is EPEVTQTPSHQVTQMGQEVILRCVPISNHLYFYWYRQILGQKVEFLVSFYNNEISEKSEIFDDQFSVERPDGSNFTLKIRSTKLEDSAMYFCASTQGGGNQPQHFGDGTRLSIL.

This clonotype has a single count. J is TRBJ2-2 and V is TRBV4-1; the D is unclear. The CDR3 has 14 residues. The V gene lost 0 bases and the J gene lost 4 bases, with 6 bases spanning the gap. CDR1 is MGHRA, CDR2 YSYEKL, per germline. The CDR3 protein is CASSQETITGELFF. The CDR3 region has the DNA TGCGCCAGCAGCCAAGAAACCATCACCGGGGAGCTGTTTTTT.